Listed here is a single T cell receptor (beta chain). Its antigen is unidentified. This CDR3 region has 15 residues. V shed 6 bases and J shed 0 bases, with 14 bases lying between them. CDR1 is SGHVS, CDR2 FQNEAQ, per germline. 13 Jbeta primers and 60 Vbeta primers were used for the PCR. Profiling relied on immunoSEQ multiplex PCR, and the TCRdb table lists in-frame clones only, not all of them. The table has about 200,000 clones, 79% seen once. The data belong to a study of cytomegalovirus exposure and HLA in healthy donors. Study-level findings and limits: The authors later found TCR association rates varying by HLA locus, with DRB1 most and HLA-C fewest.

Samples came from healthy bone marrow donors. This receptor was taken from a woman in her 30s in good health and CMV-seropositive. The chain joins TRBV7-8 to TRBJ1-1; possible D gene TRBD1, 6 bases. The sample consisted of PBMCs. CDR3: CASSSRTALNTEAFF. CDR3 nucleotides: TGTGCCAGCAGTTCGCGGACAGCCTTGAACACTGAAGCTTTCTTT.